These 7 T cell receptor beta chains came from one sample sequenced in a study of T cells in Graves' hyperthyroidism and ophthalmopathy. RNA transcripts served as the template for amplifying TCR beta CDR3 regions. First-round RT-PCR of the TCR CDR3 relied on the HTBI primer set. TCRdb analysed the multiplex PCR reads with MiXCR anew, one entry per CDR3 protein. Of approximately 610,000 distinct CDR3 sequences in the sample, roughly a sixth were seen once. The sequencing input was blood. The receptors originated from a woman aged 18 to 35 with Graves' hyperthyroidism.

This clonotype showed up just a few times. Here the CDR3 DNA reads TGTGCCATCAGCCTGGGACAGCTCCTAATGGATGAGCAGTTCTTC. This encodes CAISLGQLLMDEQFF. V and J are TRBV10-3 and TRBJ2-1; 7 bases agree with TRBD1. The CDR3 spans 15 residues. Per germline, CDR1 ENHRY and CDR2 SYGVKD. The V gene end was trimmed by 6 bases and the J gene end by 8 bases; junction bases not matched to a gene: 13.

The chain combines TRBV28 with TRBJ2-7; D uncertain. Trimming left V 6 bases short and J 6 bases short, with 15 bases between. Germline assignment: CDR1 MDHEN and CDR2 SYDVKM. This CDR3 comprises 13 residues. The CDR3 DNA is TGTGCCAGCAGCCTCCCCCATGGCGTCGAGCAGTACTTC. It is translated as CASSLPHGVEQYF.

This rearrangement joins TRBV11-2 to TRBJ2-5; possibly TRBD2 for D (5 bases). CDR1 is SGHAT, CDR2 FQNNGV, per germline. CDR3 length: 16 amino acids. V was pared by 5 bases and J by 4 bases, with 20 bases between. The CDR3, as DNA: TGTGCCAGCAGCCCCAGGTCCGGTCTAGCAGCAGAGACCCAGTACTTC. This codes for CASSPRSGLAAETQYF.

This rearrangement joins TRBV2 to TRBJ2-2; TRBD2 agrees at 13 bases. The germline CDR1 and CDR2 sequences are SNHLY and FYNNEI. This CDR3 is built from 17 residues. The J segment lost 6 bases and the V segment lost 5 bases, leaving 9 bases of the junction unmatched. CDR3 DNA sequence: TGTGCCAGCAGTATAACTAGCGGGGGGGCTCGCTCCGGGGAGCTGTTTTTT. Translation gives CASSITSGGARSGELFF.

The genes are TRBV20-1 and TRBJ2-2; 8 positions agree with TRBD2. The length of the CDR3 is 15 residues. Trimming at V came to 5 bases and at J to 4 bases, leaving 9 bases not matched to a gene. Germline loops: CDR1 DFQATT, CDR2 SNEGSKA (reference sequence). CDR3 sequence: CSAHERGRGTGELFF. CDR3 DNA: TGCAGTGCTCACGAGCGGGGGCGGGGCACCGGGGAGCTGTTTTTT.

The chain carries TRBV6-1 and TRBJ1-2, with TRBD1 identical over 9 bases. CDR3 length equals 14 residues. Losses at the gene ends were 6 bases for V and 7 bases for J; bases not matched to a gene: 9. Germline V gives CDR1 MNHNS, CDR2 SASEGT. CDR3 bases: TGTGCCAGCAGCGAGCAGAGGGACAGGGCTGGCTACACCTTC. It codes for CASSEQRDRAGYTF.

This clonotype showed up many times. The rearrangement links TRBV18 to TRBJ1-5; D gene unclear. Germline V CDR1 and CDR2: KGHSH, LQKENI. Trimming left V 2 bases short and J 0 bases short, with 14 bases between. The CDR3 is 17 amino acids. CDR3 amino acids: CASSPLPPVNSNQPQHF. The CDR3 region has the DNA TGTGCCAGCTCACCATTGCCTCCAGTCAATAGCAATCAGCCCCAGCATTTT.